The present entry profiles one TCR beta chain with its context. V shed 4 bases and J shed 3 bases, with 13 bases lying between them. Germline V gives CDR1 LGHDT, CDR2 YNNKEL (reference sequence). The CDR3 runs to 15 residues. With random hexamers, 0.5 to 1 ug RNA was reverse transcribed. Amplification of TCR beta CDR3 by immunoSEQ multiplex PCR spanned 54 Vbeta and 13 Jbeta. TCRdb recomputed calls from the immunoSEQ multiplex PCR reads with MiXCR, one row per CDR3 protein. The sample lists roughly 170,000 distinct CDR3 sequences, approximately 95% occurring once. The source of the sample is a study of CD8 T cells in Susac syndrome. CD8+ and CD4+ T cells from blood underwent TCR beta sequencing, which was carried out in a high-throughput format. The multiple sclerosis control group comprised treatment-naive patients with stable or active relapsing-remitting disease.

The chain employs TRBV3-1 and TRBJ2-1; D uncertain. This receptor was taken from a human donor with multiple sclerosis. The sequenced material came from CD4+ T cells from PBMCs. Here the CDR3 reads CASSPPTSLYNEQFF. The CDR3 DNA reads as TGTGCCAGCAGCCCTCCTACCTCTCTCTACAATGAGCAGTTCTTC.